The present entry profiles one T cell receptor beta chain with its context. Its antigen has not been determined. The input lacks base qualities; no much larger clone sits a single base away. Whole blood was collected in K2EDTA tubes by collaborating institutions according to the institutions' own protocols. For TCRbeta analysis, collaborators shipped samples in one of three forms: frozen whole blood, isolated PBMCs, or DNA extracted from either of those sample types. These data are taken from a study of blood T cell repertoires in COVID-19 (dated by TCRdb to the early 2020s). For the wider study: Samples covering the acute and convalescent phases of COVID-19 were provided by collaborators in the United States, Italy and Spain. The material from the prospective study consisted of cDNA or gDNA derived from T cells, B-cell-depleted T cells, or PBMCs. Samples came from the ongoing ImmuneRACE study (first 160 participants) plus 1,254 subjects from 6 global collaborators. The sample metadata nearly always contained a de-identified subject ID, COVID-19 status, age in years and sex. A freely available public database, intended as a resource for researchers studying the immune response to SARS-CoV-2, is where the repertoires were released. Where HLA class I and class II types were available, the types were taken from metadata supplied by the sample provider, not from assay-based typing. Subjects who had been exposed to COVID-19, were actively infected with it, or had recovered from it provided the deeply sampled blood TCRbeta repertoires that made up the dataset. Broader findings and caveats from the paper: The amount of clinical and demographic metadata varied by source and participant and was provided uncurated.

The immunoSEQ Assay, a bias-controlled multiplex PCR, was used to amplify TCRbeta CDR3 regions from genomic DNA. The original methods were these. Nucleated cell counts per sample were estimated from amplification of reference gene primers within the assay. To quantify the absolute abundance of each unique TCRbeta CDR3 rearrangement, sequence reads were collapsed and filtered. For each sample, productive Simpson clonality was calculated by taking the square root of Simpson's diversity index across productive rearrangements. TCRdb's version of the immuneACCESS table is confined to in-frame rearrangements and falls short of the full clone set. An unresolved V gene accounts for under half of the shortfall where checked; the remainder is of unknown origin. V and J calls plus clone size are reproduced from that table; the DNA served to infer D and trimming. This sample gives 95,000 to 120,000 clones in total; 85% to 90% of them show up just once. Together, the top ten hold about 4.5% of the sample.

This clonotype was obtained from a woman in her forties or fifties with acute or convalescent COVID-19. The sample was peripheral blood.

CDR3 loop: CASSFTGEDQPQHF. The nucleotide sequence reads as follows: TGTGCCAGCAGCTTCACAGGGGAGGATCAGCCCCAGCATTTT. Rearrangement joined TRBV7-3 to TRBJ1-5; 7 of the junction bases match TRBD1. Counted from cysteine to phenylalanine, this CDR3 has 14 amino acids. Only the CDR3 region is kept as DNA, spanning 42 bases read in frame from base 1. The germline V gene supplies CDR1 SGHTA and CDR2 FQGTGA. Trimming takes 3 bases off V and 5 bases off J; junction bases not matched to a gene: 4.